This T cell receptor beta chain was captured in a study of blood T cell repertoires in COVID-19. The overall study: Some COVID-19 samples were acute and others convalescent; all came from the United States, Italy and Spain. T cells, B-cell-depleted T cells, or PBMCs supplied cDNA or gDNA.

In the original workflow: Reference gene primer amplification gave nucleated cell count estimates. Measured with immunoSEQ multiplex PCR; TCRdb has only the in-frame clones, and not every one. V, J and clone size were drawn from that table, and D and trimming were deduced from the DNA. The sample lists just over 250,000 clones, roughly nine tenths occurring once. CDR3 length: 19 residues. Germline CDR1 SGHDN, CDR2 FVKESK. V trimming: 2 bases; J trimming: 5 bases; junction bases outside the gene matches: 13. The source material was peripheral blood. This receptor was taken from a man aged 60 to 75 who had recovered from COVID-19. The V call is TRBV14, the J call TRBJ2-2; 11 bases match TRBD1. CDR3: CASSQSNVFGQGATGELFF. For the CDR3, the DNA is TGTGCCAGCAGCCAATCCAATGTCTTTGGACAGGGGGCAACCGGGGAGCTGTTTTTT.